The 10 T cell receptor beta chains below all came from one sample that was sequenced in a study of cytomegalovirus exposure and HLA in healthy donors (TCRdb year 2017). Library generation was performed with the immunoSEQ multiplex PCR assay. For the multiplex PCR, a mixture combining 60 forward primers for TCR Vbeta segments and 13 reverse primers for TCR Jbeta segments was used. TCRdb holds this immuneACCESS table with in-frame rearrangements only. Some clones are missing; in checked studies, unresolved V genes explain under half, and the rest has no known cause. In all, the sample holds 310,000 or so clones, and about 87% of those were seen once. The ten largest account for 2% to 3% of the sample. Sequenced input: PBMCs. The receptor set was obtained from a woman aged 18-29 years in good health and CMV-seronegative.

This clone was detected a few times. The CDR3 sequence is CASSQVAGPLYEQYF. The CDR3 DNA sequence: TGCGCCAGCAGCCAAGTTGCGGGTCCCTTATACGAGCAGTACTTC. The chain has TRBV4-1 and TRBJ2-7; D perhaps matches TRBD2 (5 bases). With 1 base removed from V and 4 bases from J, the gap between germline ends came to 14 bases. Germline V gene sequence: CDR1 MGHRA, CDR2 YSYEKL. CDR3 size: 15 residues.

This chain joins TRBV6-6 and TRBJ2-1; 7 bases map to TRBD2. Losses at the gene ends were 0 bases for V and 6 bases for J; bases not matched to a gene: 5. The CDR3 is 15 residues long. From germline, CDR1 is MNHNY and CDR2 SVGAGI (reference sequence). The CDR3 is CASSYSAGFSNEQFF. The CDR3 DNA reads TGTGCCAGCAGTTACTCAGCGGGGTTTAGCAATGAGCAGTTCTTC.

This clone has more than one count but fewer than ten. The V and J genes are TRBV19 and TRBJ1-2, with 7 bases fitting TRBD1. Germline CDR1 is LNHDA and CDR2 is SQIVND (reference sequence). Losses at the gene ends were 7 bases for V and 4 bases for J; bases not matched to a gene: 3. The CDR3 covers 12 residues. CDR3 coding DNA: TGTGCCAGTACCGACAGGGCCTATGGCTACACCTTC. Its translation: CASTDRAYGYTF. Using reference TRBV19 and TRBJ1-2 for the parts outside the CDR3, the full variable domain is DGGITQSPKYLFRKEGQNVTLSCEQNLNHDAMYWYRQDPGQGLRLIYYSQIVNDFQKGDIAEGYSVSREKKESFPLTVTSAQKNPTAFYLCASTDRAYGYTFGSGTRLTVV.

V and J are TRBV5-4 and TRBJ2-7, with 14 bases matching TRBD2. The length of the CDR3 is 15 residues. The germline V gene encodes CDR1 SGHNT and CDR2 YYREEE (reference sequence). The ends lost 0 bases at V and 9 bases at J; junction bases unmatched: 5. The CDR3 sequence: CASSLAGTSGGRQYF. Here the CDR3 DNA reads TGTGCCAGCAGCTTGGCCGGGACTAGCGGGGGAAGGCAGTACTTC.

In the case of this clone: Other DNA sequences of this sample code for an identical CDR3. CDR3 coding DNA: TGTGCCAGCACCCTCGGAGAGCCGGGGCTCAGGGGGGGCTACACCTTC. This translates into CASTLGEPGLRGGYTF. V is TRBV2 and J is TRBJ1-2; 7 nucleotides match TRBD1. Germline V CDR1 and CDR2: SNHLY, FYNNEI. V lost 7 bases to trimming and J lost 8 bases; unmatched junction nucleotides: 19. This CDR3 has 16 residues.

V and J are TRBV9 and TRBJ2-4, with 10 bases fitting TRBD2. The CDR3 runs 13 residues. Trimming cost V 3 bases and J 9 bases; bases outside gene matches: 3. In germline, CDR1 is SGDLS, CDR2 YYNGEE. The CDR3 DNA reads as TGTGCCAGCAGCGCATCTAGCGGGGGCATTCAGTACTTC. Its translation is CASSASSGGIQYF.

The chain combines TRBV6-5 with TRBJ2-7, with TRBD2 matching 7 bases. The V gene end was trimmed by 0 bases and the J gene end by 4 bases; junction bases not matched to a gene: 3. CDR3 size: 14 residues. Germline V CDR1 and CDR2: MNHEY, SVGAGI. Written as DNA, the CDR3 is TGTGCCAGCAGTTACTCCCCCGGGGGGTACGAGCAGTACTTC. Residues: CASSYSPGGYEQYF.

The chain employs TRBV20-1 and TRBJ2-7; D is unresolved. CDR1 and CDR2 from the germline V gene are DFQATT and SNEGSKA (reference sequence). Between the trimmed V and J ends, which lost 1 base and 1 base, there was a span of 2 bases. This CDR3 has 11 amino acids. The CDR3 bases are TGCAGTGCTAGAGCTTCCTACGAGCAGTACTTC. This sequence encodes CSARASYEQYF.

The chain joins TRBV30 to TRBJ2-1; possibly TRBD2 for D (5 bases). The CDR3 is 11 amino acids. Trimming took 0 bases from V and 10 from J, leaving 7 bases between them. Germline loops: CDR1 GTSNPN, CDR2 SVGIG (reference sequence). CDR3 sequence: CAWSVGGEQFF. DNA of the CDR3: TGTGCCTGGAGTGTAGGCGGGGAGCAGTTCTTC.

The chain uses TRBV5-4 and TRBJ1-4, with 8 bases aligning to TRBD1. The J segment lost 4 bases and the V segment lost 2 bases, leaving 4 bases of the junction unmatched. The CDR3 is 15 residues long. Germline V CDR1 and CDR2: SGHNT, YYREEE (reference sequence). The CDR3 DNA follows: TGTGCCAGCAGCTTACCGGGACAGGTTAATGAAAAACTGTTTTTT. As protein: CASSLPGQVNEKLFF.